Presented here are 21 T cell receptor beta chains from one specimen sequenced in a study of identical twins. Using its own MiXCR run on the 5' RACE reads, TCRdb lists one record per CDR3 protein. The table records 350,000 or so distinct CDR3 sequences, approximately 8.7% of them present only once. Input material: naive T cells sorted from blood. Every receptor here comes from a woman in her 50s in good health.

This clonotype was counted between two and nine times. The chain carries TRBV5-6 and TRBJ2-7; possible D gene TRBD1, 6 bases. The CDR3 length is 15 residues. V lost 3 bases, J lost 4 bases, and 17 bases lay in between. From germline, CDR1 is SGHDT and CDR2 YYEEEE. The CDR3 loop is CASSSTRRTDYEQYV. The CDR3 nucleotides are TGTGCCAGCAGCTCGACCCGGCGGACAGATTACGAGCAGTACGTC.

The chain recombines TRBV5-1 with TRBJ2-5; D possibly uses TRBD1 or TRBD2 (6 bases each). Per the germline V gene, CDR1 is SGHRS and CDR2 is YFSETQ. Trimming cost V 5 bases and J 5 bases, with 16 bases left between them. This CDR3 is built from 14 residues. CDR3 region: CASSPEGGRETQYF. CDR3 DNA: TGCGCCAGCAGTCCGGAGGGGGGCCGTGAGACCCAGTACTTC.

This clonotype has at least ten counts. The J gene is TRBJ2-2, the V gene TRBV20-1, with D possibly being TRBD1 or TRBD2 (6 bases each). CDR1 is DFQATT, CDR2 SNEGSKA, per germline (reference sequence). There are 16 residues in the CDR3. Trimming removed 0 bases from V and 1 base from J, with 12 bases in between. The CDR3 DNA reads TGCAGTGCTAGAGATTTTGGAGGGGGGAACACCGGGGAGCTGTTTTTT. Protein sequence: CSARDFGGGNTGELFF.

This clonotype has only a few counts. The chain couples TRBV15 to TRBJ1-1; D remains ambiguous. The CDR3 spans 12 residues. Germline V lookup: CDR1 LNHNV, CDR2 YYDKDF (reference sequence). The germline V and J ends were trimmed by 0 bases and 2 bases, with 1 base remaining between them. This CDR3 is CATSRDNTEAFF. CDR3 nucleotide sequence: TGTGCCACCAGCAGAGACAACACTGAAGCTTTCTTT.

This clonotype appeared many times. J is TRBJ1-6 and V is TRBV4-1; the D gene is possibly TRBD1 (5 bases). Germline CDR1 MGHRA, CDR2 YSYEKL. Trimming stripped 2 bases from V and 10 bases from J, with 15 bases between. The CDR3 has 15 amino acids. The CDR3 here is CASSQWGPDLSPLHF. CDR3 in DNA: TGCGCCAGCAGCCAATGGGGACCTGACTTATCACCCCTCCACTTT.

CDR3 nucleotides: TGCAGTGCTATGATTTTCGACCACGGATCCAATGAGCAGTTCTTC. Residues: CSAMIFDHGSNEQFF. The V and J genes are TRBV20-1 and TRBJ2-1; D is unclear. Trimming removed 4 bases at V and 6 bases at J, with 19 bases between. Germline CDR1 and CDR2: DFQATT and SNEGSKA (reference sequence). This CDR3 is 15 amino acids long.

This sequence joins TRBV14 and TRBJ2-2; TRBD1 is a possible D gene (5 bases). The germline CDR1 and CDR2 sequences are SGHDN and FVKESK. The CDR3 runs 16 residues. V lost 1 base to trimming and J lost 3 bases, with 12 bases between them. The CDR3 nucleotides read TGTGCCAGCAGCCAAGTAGACAGCCGTGACACCGGGGAGCTGTTTTTT. Protein: CASSQVDSRDTGELFF.

This clonotype has only a few counts. V and J are TRBV5-6 and TRBJ2-1; 8 bases map to TRBD2. The CDR3 spans 15 residues. The junction had 7 bases not matched to a gene; V was cut back by 4 bases and J by 4 bases. Germline-derived CDR1 and CDR2 are SGHDT and YYEEEE. DNA for the CDR3: TGTGCCAGCAGCACTGCCGGGACTAGATACAATGAGCAGTTCTTC. It codes for CASSTAGTRYNEQFF. The full variable domain, with the rest looked up from reference TRBV5-6 and TRBJ2-1, is DAGVTQSPTHLIKTRGQQVTLRCSPKSGHDTVSWYQQALGQGPQFIFQYYEEEERQRGNFPDRFSGHQFPNYSSELNVNALLLGDSALYLCASSTAGTRYNEQFFGPGTRLTVL.

This clonotype has at least ten counts. The V gene is TRBV7-9, the J gene TRBJ2-5; TRBD1 agrees at 7 bases. From germline, CDR1 is SEHNR and CDR2 FQNEAQ (reference sequence). The CDR3 is 14 amino acids. The V gene end was trimmed by 3 bases and the J gene end by 5 bases; junction bases not matched to a gene: 6. Here the CDR3 reads CASSFARGLETQYF. The CDR3 bases are TGTGCCAGCAGCTTCGCAAGGGGGCTTGAGACCCAGTACTTC.

This clonotype was seen many times. J is TRBJ1-5 and V is TRBV24-1; D perhaps matches TRBD1 (6 bases). Germline lookup yields CDR1 KGHDR and CDR2 SFDVKD. The CDR3 totals 15 residues. Trimming pared 3 bases from V and 11 bases from J, leaving 19 bases between. CDR3 sequence (DNA): TGTGCCACCAGTGATAGGGGGGAGCCCCTCGCAGCCCAGCATTTT. Protein sequence: CATSDRGEPLAAQHF.

The sample holds many counts of this clonotype. The chain recombines TRBV24-1 with TRBJ1-2; no definite D call. CDR1 is KGHDR and CDR2 is SFDVKD in the germline V gene. This CDR3 region has 14 residues. Trimming shortened V by 2 bases and J by 2 bases, and 8 bases separated the two germline ends. For the CDR3, the DNA is TGTGCCACCAGTGATTCTGGCAGCAACTATGGCTACACCTTC. Translating it yields CATSDSGSNYGYTF.

This clonotype was seen repeatedly, ten times or more. V usage is TRBV6-2 or TRBV6-3 and J usage is TRBJ2-7, with D hard to call. CDR1 and CDR2 (germline): MNHEY, SVGEGT. There are 15 residues in the CDR3. With 2 bases removed from V and 0 bases from J, the gap between germline ends came to 11 bases. DNA of the CDR3: TGTGCCAGCAGTTACGGGCTTGCCATCTCCTACGAGCAGTACTTC. This translates into CASSYGLAISYEQYF.

V is TRBV11-3 and J is TRBJ2-3; D is undetermined. V gave up 5 bases and J gave up 4 bases, with 16 bases separating them. The CDR3 runs 15 residues. The germline V gene encodes CDR1 SGHNT and CDR2 YENEEA. Here the CDR3 reads CASSPEHQQSDTQYF. CDR3 DNA sequence: TGTGCCAGCAGCCCCGAGCATCAGCAATCAGATACGCAGTATTTT.

This clonotype was detected only a few times. The chain combines TRBV5-1 with TRBJ2-3; maybe TRBD1 (5 bases). This CDR3 has 15 residues. With 4 bases removed from V and 2 bases from J, the gap between germline ends came to 14 bases. The germline V gene has CDR1 SGHRS and CDR2 YFSETQ. Written as DNA, the CDR3 is TGCGCCAGCAGCCTAGGGGCGCGACCCACAGATACGCAGTATTTT. It yields the protein CASSLGARPTDTQYF.

This clonotype has only a few counts. The rearrangement uses TRBV2 and TRBJ2-7; 12 nucleotides agree with TRBD1. J was trimmed by 4 bases and V by 3 bases; bases with no gene match: 10. The CDR3 is 17 amino acids. Germline values: CDR1 SNHLY, CDR2 FYNNEI. CDR3 sequence (DNA): TGTGCCAGCAGTGATGGGGACAGGGGGCTCCTCGGGTACGAGCAGTACGTC. Translated, it gives CASSDGDRGLLGYEQYV.

The chain has TRBV29-1 and TRBJ2-1; TRBD1 matches at 9 bases. J lost 0 bases, V lost 6 bases, and 0 bases had no gene match. Germline V lookup: CDR1 SQVTM, CDR2 ANQGSEA. CDR3 length: 13 amino acids. The CDR3 DNA follows: TGCAGCGTGGACAGGGGCTCCTACAATGAGCAGTTCTTC. It encodes CSVDRGSYNEQFF.

This clonotype appeared many times. V usage is TRBV7-9 and J usage is TRBJ1-5; maybe TRBD1 (5 bases). The CDR3 is made up of 15 amino acids. The V gene lost 3 bases and the J gene lost 1 base, with 10 bases spanning the gap. Germline CDR1 reads SEHNR; CDR2 reads FQNEAQ (reference sequence). CDR3 in DNA: TGTGCCAGCAGCTTTTGGGGCAAGAGCAATCAGCCCCAGCATTTT. This codes for CASSFWGKSNQPQHF.

Many counts were recorded for this clonotype. This chain links TRBV7-3 with TRBJ2-1; perhaps TRBD2 as D (6 bases). The CDR3 runs to 15 residues. Looked up from germline, CDR1 is SGHTA and CDR2 is FQGTGA. Trimming shortened V by 5 bases and J by 8 bases, and 19 bases separated the two germline ends. The CDR3 spells CASSPWTRREDEQFF. CDR3 sequence (DNA): TGTGCCAGCAGCCCGTGGACAAGAAGGGAGGATGAGCAGTTCTTC.

This clonotype was counted only a few times. The V call is TRBV27, the J call TRBJ2-5; D might be TRBD2 (5 bases). V was pared by 4 bases and J by 5 bases, with 14 bases between. The CDR3 spans 14 residues. CDR1 is MNHEY and CDR2 is SMNVEV in the germline V gene (reference sequence). The CDR3 DNA sequence: TGTGCCAGCAGTTCCTTACCCCGAGGGGAGACCCAGTACTTC. Its protein is CASSSLPRGETQYF.

The CDR3 reads CASSLDPGSPQHF. The CDR3 DNA is TGTGCCAGCAGCTTAGATCCAGGGTCGCCCCAGCATTTT. The chain couples TRBV11-2 to TRBJ1-5; D perhaps matches TRBD1 (5 bases). V was clipped by 0 bases and J by 9 bases, with 9 bases between them. The CDR3 totals 13 residues. Germline CDR1 is SGHAT and CDR2 is FQNNGV.

The V and J genes are TRBV20-1 and TRBJ2-1; TRBD2 agrees at 13 bases. Per the germline V gene, CDR1 is DFQATT and CDR2 is SNEGSKA (reference sequence). CDR3 length: 15 amino acids. V was clipped by 6 bases and J by 8 bases; unmatched bases: 10. The CDR3 region is CSAFGLAGVRDEQFF. CDR3 bases: TGCAGTGCCTTCGGACTAGCGGGAGTTCGGGATGAGCAGTTCTTC.